This T cell receptor beta chain is from a study of T cells expressing NK-cell markers. About the research overall: Sorted CD3+CD56+NKG2C+, CD3+CD56+NKG2C- and CD3+CD56-NKG2C+ T cells provided the TCR beta repertoires. Seven of the eight sequenced donors were classified as HCMV-seropositive, and one was classified as seronegative. Findings and caveats of the study: Expanded NKG2C+ T cell clones were not confirmed as HCMV-specific.

Comment on this clonotype: The antigen is unknown.

The CDR3 spans 19 residues. The V gene's germline CDR1 is MDHEN and CDR2 SYDVKM. What made the TCR beta cDNA was 5'RACE template switching with UMIs. Following a re-call of the 5' RACE reads, TCRdb has one entry per CDR3 protein and lacks DNA. This sample contains about 160,000 distinct CDR3 sequences. Source material: blood T cells: a sorted CD56 or NKG2C T cell subset, CD4+ or CD8+ T cells, or bulk PBMC T cells (not recorded which). The chain uses TRBV28 and TRBJ2-6; no DNA is available, so the TRBD2 call from TCRdb remains unchecked. The TCR comes from a woman between 18 and 70 years old in good health. This chain's CDR3 is CASSLRDPRRHSGANVLTF. The full variable domain, in which reference TRBV28 and TRBJ2-6 provide the parts outside the CDR3, is DVKVTQSSRYLVKRTGEKVFLECVQDMDHENMFWYRQDPGLGLRLIYFSYDVKMKEKGDIPEGYSVSREKKERFSLILESASTNQTSMYLCASSLRDPRRHSGANVLTFGAGSRLTVL.